This record covers a single T cell receptor beta chain. No antigen is known for it. The sample comes from a study of blood T cells in healthy people across ages. The study's findings and limits: PBMC samples, being unsorted, prevented any conclusive comparison of naive and antigen-experienced cells.

Trimming pared 5 bases from V and 4 bases from J, leaving 23 bases between. There are 17 residues in the CDR3. With a J-beta primer mix and a sample-barcoded 5' primer, a second PCR ran 7 to 11 cycles. MiXCR, run by TCRdb on the 5' RACE reads, gives a single entry per CDR3 protein. The sample shows about 1.8 million distinct CDR3 sequences, about 50% of them seen only once. The clonotype was recovered from a woman aged 40 to 49 in good health. The material sequenced was blood. J is TRBJ2-5 and V is TRBV12-3 or TRBV12-4; TRBD1 is a possible D gene (6 bases). The CDR3 DNA reads as TGTGCCAGCAGTCCTTACCTCCTTGTCAGGGGTTCAGAGACCCAGTACTTC. Amino acids: CASSPYLLVRGSETQYF.